This TCR beta chain was sequenced in a study of sequential checkpoint blockade in melanoma. Study outcomes and limitations: Mutational load did not correlate with tumor T-cell fraction or clonality.

The treatment here: randomized to nivolumab then ipilimumab (arm A) or the reverse (arm B). Method: immunoSEQ multiplex PCR; TCRdb's copy keeps in-frame clones and lacks some. This sample yields some 6,200 clones, of which 25% to 30% are seen a single time; more than 8% belongs to the top ten. This clone was recorded a few times. Its antigen is not identified. Specimen: tumor tissue (inferred from file names), collected from a patient given nivolumab and ipilimumab in sequence. The receptor's source is a human donor with melanoma.

The CDR3 loop is CASSQLGQLQFRATYEQYF. The CDR3, as DNA: TGCGCCAGCAGTCAATTAGGCCAGTTACAATTTAGGGCTACCTACGAGCAGTACTTC. The rearrangement links TRBV23-1 to TRBJ2-7; D gene ambiguous. TRBV23-1 is labeled an ORF, and its function is uncertain. The CDR3 has 19 residues. Trimming shortened V by 1 base and J by 2 bases, and 24 bases separated the two germline ends.